This T cell receptor beta chain appears in the sequencing data of a study of CD8+ T cells in alopecia areata. Study findings and constraints: Many expanded lesional clones persisted during tofacitinib (in both scalp and blood). Any link of baseline CD8+ expansion to response, resting on one nonresponder, remains uncertain.

Trimming took off 3 bases at V and 5 bases at J, with 12 bases between the two ends. The length of the CDR3 is 14 residues. The germline V gene encodes CDR1 SGDLS and CDR2 YYNGEE. Only a few counts were recorded for this clone. Its antigen remains unknown. Extraction and reverse transcription of RNA yielded cDNA as the sequencing template. Method: immunoSEQ multiplex PCR; TCRdb's copy keeps in-frame clones and lacks some. The sample holds about 92,000 clones; about 44% are singletons and the top ten take 18%. Treatment: oral pan-JAK inhibitor, 5-10 mg twice daily. The chain couples TRBV9 to TRBJ2-1; tentatively, D is TRBD1 (6 bases). The starting material was CD8+ T cells sorted from blood, obtained at week 24, from a patient treated with tofacitinib. The clonotype comes from a human donor with alopecia areata. The CDR3 region is CASSDRDTNNEQFF. CDR3 nucleotides: TGTGCCAGCAGCGATCGGGACACCAACAATGAGCAGTTCTTC.